Listed below are T cell receptor beta chains from one sample, sequenced in a study of T cells in Graves' hyperthyroidism and ophthalmopathy. TCRdb analysed the multiplex PCR reads with MiXCR anew, one entry per CDR3 protein. The table includes roughly 740,000 distinct CDR3 sequences, around 17% detected once. The material sequenced was blood. All receptors come from a young man with Graves' hyperthyroidism. Both conserved end residues are part of each CDR3. The D gene is left open where the match is weak. Only some rows state a clone size, as once, few, many or a class for expanded clones.

d_call,clone_size,j_call,v_call,cdr3_nt,cdr3_aa
NA,NA,TRBJ2-7,TRBV5-1,TGCGCCAGCAGCTCGCGGCAGCTTAGCTCCTACGAGCAGTACTTC,CASSSRQLSSYEQYF
NA,medium-sized,TRBJ2-5,TRBV28,TGTGCCAGCAGTCGCAGTACAATCAGCGCAAAGACCCAGTACTTC,CASSRSTISAKTQYF
NA,NA,TRBJ1-2,TRBV30,TGTGCCTCCCTGACGGGGCATAACTATGGCTACACCTTC,CASLTGHNYGYTF
NA,few,TRBJ2-3,TRBV2,TGTGCCAGCGAGAGACTGCGCACAGATACGCAGTATTTT,CASERLRTDTQYF
NA,many,TRBJ2-3,TRBV11-2,TGTGCCAGCAGCTTAGGTGGTGCGCAGTATTTT,CASSLGGAQYF
NA,many,TRBJ2-3,TRBV5-1,TGCGCCAGCAGCTTGGCGTTAGGGGGAGCAGATACGCAGTATTTT,CASSLALGGADTQYF
TRBD1,many,TRBJ2-1,TRBV11-3,TGTGCCAGCAGCCCGACAGGGACTGAGCAGTTCTTC,CASSPTGTEQFF
NA,NA,TRBJ2-4,TRBV20-1,TGCAGTGCTAGGGCCGAGAAAGGGCCCAAAAACATTCAGTACTTC,CSARAEKGPKNIQYF
NA,few,TRBJ2-7,TRBV9,TGTGCCAGCAGCGGTAGGCCCACCTCCTACGAGCAGTACTTC,CASSGRPTSYEQYF
NA,NA,TRBJ1-2,TRBV7-2,TGTGCCAGCAGCTTAGCTTCACAGGACAGTCGGGGCTACACCTTC,CASSLASQDSRGYTF
NA,many,TRBJ1-5,TRBV28,TGTGCCAGCAGTTTTGTGGTAGGACGATGGGGTTTGAGTAGCAATCAGCCCCAGCATTTT,CASSFVVGRWGLSSNQPQHF
TRBD2,NA,TRBJ2-7,TRBV27,TGTGCCAGCAGTCAAATGACTAGCGGGAGGTCCCTCGAGCAGTACTTC,CASSQMTSGRSLEQYF
TRBD2,many,TRBJ2-1,TRBV7-9,TGTGCCAGCAGCTTAGATGCTAGCGGGAGACATGAGCAGTTCTTC,CASSLDASGRHEQFF
TRBD1,NA,TRBJ1-5,TRBV7-9,TGTGCCAGCAGCACACAGGGGGATCAGCCCCAGCATTTT,CASSTQGDQPQHF
TRBD2,many,TRBJ2-5,TRBV7-6,TGTGCCAGCAGCTTAGGGGCGACTAGCGGGATAGAGACCCAGTACTTC,CASSLGATSGIETQYF
TRBD2,few,TRBJ2-3,TRBV6-5,TGTGCCAGCAGTTACTCGAGATACAGCGGGACTGCAGATACGCAGTATTTT,CASSYSRYSGTADTQYF
TRBD2,few,TRBJ2-1,TRBV6-6,TGTGCCAGCAGTTACTCGAGGGCTAGCGGCCGAAATGAGCAGTTCTTC,CASSYSRASGRNEQFF
TRBD2,few,TRBJ2-5,TRBV29-1,TGCAGCGTCCGGGATAAAAGAGTCCGACTAGCGGGCATCAACCAAGAGACCCAGTACTTC,CSVRDKRVRLAGINQETQYF
TRBD2,few,TRBJ2-3,TRBV9,TGTGCCAGCAGCGTCGGTAGCGGGATGGGGGATACGCAGTATTTT,CASSVGSGMGDTQYF
NA,few,TRBJ2-2,TRBV10-3,TGTGCCACCTCGGGGAGCGAGACCGGGGAGCTGTTTTTT,CATSGSETGELFF
TRBD1,NA,TRBJ2-5,TRBV20-1,TGCAGTGCTAGACAGGGGGCGCGGGAGACCCAGTACTTC,CSARQGARETQYF
NA,many,TRBJ2-3,TRBV15,TGTGCCACCAGCAGTCGACTAGGGCCCACAGATACGCAGTATTTT,CATSSRLGPTDTQYF
NA,many,TRBJ2-3,TRBV7-2,TGTGCCAGCACCCATGGACGCACAGATACGCAGTATTTT,CASTHGRTDTQYF
NA,NA,TRBJ2-1,TRBV9,TGTGCCAGCAGCGTAGCGGGGCGGATATCAGTATACAATGAGCAGTTCTTC,CASSVAGRISVYNEQFF
NA,NA,TRBJ2-3,TRBV11-1,TGTGCCAGCAGCCCGATTCTCGCAGATACGCAGTATTTT,CASSPILADTQYF
TRBD2,NA,TRBJ2-1,TRBV28,TGTGCCAGCCGTCCTAGCGGTTTCTACAATGAGCAGTTCTTC,CASRPSGFYNEQFF
TRBD2,many,TRBJ2-1,TRBV7-3,TGTGCCAGCAGCCCCGGGACTAGCGGGAGAGGCTACAATGAGCAGTTCTTC,CASSPGTSGRGYNEQFF
TRBD2,NA,TRBJ2-5,TRBV6-1,TGTGCCAGTTCTAGCGGGAGATATGAGACCCAGTACTTC,CASSSGRYETQYF
TRBD1,many,TRBJ2-7,TRBV12-3/TRBV12-4,TGTGCCAGCAGTCGAACGACAGGGCCCTACGAGCAGTACTTC,CASSRTTGPYEQYF
NA,NA,TRBJ1-1,TRBV20-1,TGCAGTGCTAGAGATCGGAGGGGTCCCGGTGAAGCTTTCTTT,CSARDRRGPGEAFF
NA,NA,TRBJ1-1,TRBV5-1,TGCGCCAGCAGGTTTGACGGCGGGTACACTGAAGCTTTCTTT,CASRFDGGYTEAFF
NA,many,TRBJ2-2,TRBV28,TGTGCCAGCAGTCCCGCTATGAACACCGGGGAGCTGTTTTTT,CASSPAMNTGELFF
TRBD1,many,TRBJ2-7,TRBV7-2,TGTGCCAGCAGCCGACAGGGGCGGTACGAGCAGTACTTC,CASSRQGRYEQYF
NA,few,TRBJ1-1,TRBV18,TGTGCCAGCTCACCAAGTACTAGCTCTGAAGCTTTCTTT,CASSPSTSSEAFF
NA,NA,TRBJ1-6,TRBV12-3/TRBV12-4,TGTGCCAGCAGTTTAGCGGGCGGGAATTCACCCCTCCACTTT,CASSLAGGNSPLHF
TRBD1,NA,TRBJ2-7,TRBV29-1,TGCAGCGTCAAAGACAGGGGGGCCTCCTACGAGCAGTACTTC,CSVKDRGASYEQYF
TRBD1,NA,TRBJ2-7,TRBV27,TGTGCCAGCAGGACGGGACAGCCCTACGAGCAGTACTTC,CASRTGQPYEQYF
NA,NA,TRBJ1-5,TRBV7-2,TGTGCCAGCAGCGGGGGGGCGGGGGCGCAGAGCAATCAGCCCCAGCATTTT,CASSGGAGAQSNQPQHF
NA,NA,TRBJ2-3,TRBV10-2,TGCGCCAGCAGTGATAACCAAAGGGGAGATACGCAGTATTTT,CASSDNQRGDTQYF
TRBD1,many,TRBJ1-5,TRBV6-1,TGTGCCAGCAGAGGACAGGGCTTCAATCAGCCCCAGCATTTT,CASRGQGFNQPQHF
NA,few,TRBJ1-3,TRBV28,TGTGCCAGCAGTTTATCGACAGGAATTCACTCTGGAAACACCATATATTTT,CASSLSTGIHSGNTIYF
TRBD1,many,TRBJ1-6,TRBV2,TGTGCCAGCAGTGCATCACACACAGGGGGTTATTCACCCCTCCACTTT,CASSASHTGGYSPLHF
TRBD1,many,TRBJ1-1,TRBV4-2,TGTGCCAGCAGCCATGACAGGGCCACTGAAGCTTTCTTT,CASSHDRATEAFF
TRBD2,few,TRBJ2-3,TRBV7-9,TGTGCCAGCAGCACGACTAGCGGGAGGGGGGGGACAGATACGCAGTATTTT,CASSTTSGRGGTDTQYF
NA,many,TRBJ1-2,TRBV12-3/TRBV12-4,TGTGCCAGCAGTCCTAGGACAGCCAGTGGCTATGGCTACACCTTC,CASSPRTASGYGYTF
TRBD2,NA,TRBJ2-1,TRBV27,TGTACCAGCAGTTTATCTCTCGGGCGCCTAGCGGTCAACAATGAGCAGTTCTTC,CTSSLSLGRLAVNNEQFF
TRBD1,many,TRBJ2-1,TRBV7-9,TGTGCCAGCAGCTTACCTGGGACAGGGGCCCATGAGCAGTTCTTC,CASSLPGTGAHEQFF
NA,many,TRBJ2-5,TRBV12-3/TRBV12-4,TGTGCCAGCAGTTATACAGGGCCCGAGACCCAGTACTTC,CASSYTGPETQYF
NA,many,TRBJ2-3,TRBV19,TGTGCCAGTACCCCGAGGGGACGCGGACTCGACACGCAGTATTTT,CASTPRGRGLDTQYF
NA,NA,TRBJ2-5,TRBV29-1,TGCAGCGTTGAAGAGTACACATCACCACAAGAGACCCAGTACTTC,CSVEEYTSPQETQYF
TRBD1,many,TRBJ1-1,TRBV28,TGTGCCAGCAGGCTCAGGGGGGCCCGGTCGGTGATCTTT,CASRLRGARSVIF
NA,few,TRBJ2-5,TRBV7-7,TGTGCCAGCAGCAAGGACAGAGTAGAAGAGACCCAGTACTTC,CASSKDRVEETQYF
NA,many,TRBJ1-1,TRBV3-1,TGTGCCAGCAGCGAACTCGGACCCAACACTGAAGCTTTCTTT,CASSELGPNTEAFF
TRBD1,NA,TRBJ2-7,TRBV4-3,TGCGCCAGCAGCCAAGGGAGTAGGGGGCAGTACGAGCAGTACTTC,CASSQGSRGQYEQYF
NA,few,TRBJ1-1,TRBV2,TGTGCCAGCAGCCGTGGGGGGGGCCGGAACACTGAAGCTTTCTTT,CASSRGGGRNTEAFF
NA,NA,TRBJ2-5,TRBV14,TGTGCCAGCAGCCCCCGAGAAGGGACGGGGGTAGAGACCCAGTACTTC,CASSPREGTGVETQYF
NA,many,TRBJ2-1,TRBV6-1,TGTGCCAGCAGTGACCCCGTGGCCGAGCAGTTCTTC,CASSDPVAEQFF
NA,many,TRBJ1-1,TRBV5-6,TGTGCCAGCAGCTTGGGGGGCAGGGGATACAACACTGAAGCTTTCTTT,CASSLGGRGYNTEAFF
NA,many,TRBJ2-5,TRBV20-1,TGCAGTGCTCGGAAGCCGGGGGGCGGAGAGACCCAGTACTTC,CSARKPGGGETQYF